Following are 12 T cell receptor beta chains from one sample sequenced in a study of blood T cell repertoires in COVID-19 (dated by TCRdb to 2019 to 2021). Library construction relied on the immunoSEQ multiplex PCR assay. The source is immuneACCESS, and TCRdb retained only in-frame sequences with V and J called. Part of the clones is not carried over; for the studies checked, unresolved V genes explain less than half of this, and the remainder is unexplained. Within this sample are a few hundred thousand clones, with 85% to 90% of them counted one time only. The ten largest clones take up approximately 6.2% of the sample. Material for sequencing was peripheral blood. The receptors were sampled from a man in his sixties who had recovered from COVID-19.

The rearrangement uses TRBV18 and TRBJ2-3; 7 positions match TRBD2. The CDR3 runs to 16 residues. J was trimmed by 6 bases and V by 2 bases; bases with no gene match: 11. Germline V gene sequence: CDR1 KGHSH, CDR2 LQKENI. CDR3 residues: CASSPDAGVPDDTQYF. CDR3 DNA: TGTGCCAGCTCACCAGACGCGGGGGTCCCGGATGATACGCAGTATTTT.

V is TRBV18 and J is TRBJ1-1; D is ambiguous. Germline CDR1 is KGHSH and CDR2 is LQKENI. This CDR3 has 14 amino acids. The ends were cut back, 1 base at V and 5 bases at J, with 11 bases in the middle. The CDR3 nucleotides are TGTGCCAGCTCACCACTAACAGAATTGACTGAAGCTTTCTTT. This gives the protein CASSPLTELTEAFF.

The chain recombines TRBV5-1 with TRBJ2-5; possible D gene TRBD2, 6 bases. Per germline, CDR1 SGHRS and CDR2 YFSETQ. Trimming removed 0 bases at V and 4 bases at J, with 13 bases between. This CDR3 has 15 residues. For the CDR3, the DNA is TGCGCCAGCAGCTTGGGGCTAGCGTCAGGAGAGACCCAGTACTTC. Translation: CASSLGLASGETQYF.

V usage is TRBV14 and J usage is TRBJ1-1; D is perhaps TRBD1 (5 bases). There are 14 residues in the CDR3. Germline V gene lookup returns CDR1 SGHDN and CDR2 FVKESK. Deletions cut 1 base from V and 4 bases from J, with 10 bases between. The CDR3 DNA is TGTGCCAGCAGCCAAGTTTTGGGGGGCACTGAAGCTTTCTTT. Amino acids: CASSQVLGGTEAFF.

This chain joins TRBV5-1 and TRBJ2-7; TRBD1 agrees at 10 bases. The CDR3 loop spans 14 amino acids. The junction had 7 bases not matched to a gene; V was cut back by 4 bases and J by 6 bases. Germline CDR1 SGHRS, CDR2 YFSETQ. CDR3 DNA: TGCGCCAGCAGCGACCCCGGGACAGGGGTCGAGCAGTACTTC. It specifies CASSDPGTGVEQYF. Supplemented by reference TRBV5-1 and TRBJ2-7, the full variable domain reads KAGVTQTPRYLIKTRGQQVTLSCSPISGHRSVSWYQQTPGQGLQFLFEYFSETQRNKGNFPGRFSGRQFSNSRSEMNVSTLELGDSALYLCASSDPGTGVEQYFGPGTRLTVT.

This clone was observed once. The CDR3 DNA is TGTGCCAGCAGCCCTTCGGGACAGTTCAGAACCGGGGAGCTGTTTTTT. Amino acid sequence: CASSPSGQFRTGELFF. The genes are TRBV9 and TRBJ2-2, with 7 bases aligning to TRBD1. J lost 5 bases, V lost 4 bases, and 11 bases had no gene match. The CDR3 has 16 amino acids. Germline V gene data show CDR1 as SGDLS and CDR2 as YYNGEE.

This chain uses TRBV5-6 with TRBJ1-1; D gene unclear. V shed 0 bases and J shed 5 bases, with 8 bases lying between them. The CDR3 runs to 13 residues. Germline V gene data show CDR1 as SGHDT and CDR2 as YYEEEE. CDR3 sequence: CASSLGGKTEAFF. For the CDR3, the DNA is TGTGCCAGCAGCTTGGGAGGGAAGACTGAAGCTTTCTTT.

J is TRBJ2-1 and V is TRBV27, with TRBD2 matching over 8 bases. Unmatched junction bases numbered 4, after V lost 5 bases and J lost 4 bases. This CDR3 contains 14 residues. Germline CDR1 is MNHEY and CDR2 is SMNVEV (reference sequence). The CDR3 loop is CASSSGSGYNEQFF. CDR3 bases: TGTGCCAGCAGTAGCGGGAGTGGTTACAATGAGCAGTTCTTC.

This chain joins TRBV2 and TRBJ1-3; 10 bases fit TRBD1. This CDR3 region has 18 residues. Germline loops: CDR1 SNHLY, CDR2 FYNNEI. The V segment lost 0 bases and the J segment 0 bases; nucleotides outside the gene matches: 5. The CDR3 loop is CASSEAPGQGYSGNTIYF. The CDR3 bases are TGTGCCAGCAGTGAAGCTCCGGGACAGGGGTACTCTGGAAACACCATATATTTT.

The chain has TRBV27 and TRBJ1-2; 9 bases fit TRBD1. The germline V gene has CDR1 MNHEY and CDR2 SMNVEV (reference sequence). This CDR3 spans 17 amino acids. With V trimmed by 4 bases and J by 0 bases, 9 bases remained unmatched. CDR3 in DNA: TGTGCCAGCAGTTCCGGGACAGGGTTTGAACCTAACTATGGCTACACCTTC. Translation: CASSSGTGFEPNYGYTF.

This clone was recorded only once. The chain links TRBV28 to TRBJ2-3; 8 bases line up with TRBD2. The CDR3 has 14 residues. Germline CDR1 and CDR2: MDHEN and SYDVKM. V shed 8 bases and J 4 bases; nucleotides not matched to a gene: 8. Here the CDR3 reads CASRPAGAADTQYF. The CDR3 DNA reads TGTGCCAGCCGACCAGCGGGGGCGGCAGATACGCAGTATTTT.

V gene TRBV9 combines with J gene TRBJ2-3, with 12 bases fitting TRBD2. V lost 3 bases and J lost 5; bases outside the gene matches: 19. Germline V lookup: CDR1 SGDLS, CDR2 YYNGEE. The length of the CDR3 is 20 residues. The CDR3 nucleotides read TGTGCCAGCAGCGGTAAAACAGGGATCCTAGCGGGAGGGCCACGAGATACGCAGTATTTT. Its protein is CASSGKTGILAGGPRDTQYF.